What follows are 10 T cell receptor beta chains derived from one specimen sequenced in a study of blood T cell repertoires in COVID-19. Produced via immunoSEQ multiplex PCR; TCRdb's table is partial and in-frame only. Among around 260,000 clones, around 85% were seen once, and the ten largest hold approximately 0.94%. The sequencing sample was made of peripheral blood. The receptors originated from a human donor with COVID-19, enrolled during active disease. The donor label of this sample is uncertain.

The chain carries TRBV9 and TRBJ1-1; TRBD1 matches at 8 bases. Germline V CDR1 and CDR2: SGDLS, YYNGEE. This CDR3 has 13 residues. Trimming cost V 7 bases and J 7 bases; bases outside gene matches: 9. The chain's CDR3 is CASHGQGSHEAFF. The DNA of the CDR3 is TGTGCCAGCCACGGACAGGGCTCACATGAAGCTTTCTTT.

The genes are TRBV11-2 and TRBJ2-7, with a tentative D call TRBD1 (6 bases). This CDR3 contains 14 residues. V lost 0 bases and J lost 11, with 17 bases in between. Germline CDR1 is SGHAT and CDR2 is FQNNGV. The CDR3 sequence: CASSLETGITPEYF. In DNA, the CDR3 is TGTGCCAGCAGCTTAGAAACAGGGATCACCCCGGAGTACTTC.

J is TRBJ2-2 and V is TRBV30; D possibly corresponds to TRBD1 (5 bases). V lost 2 bases to trimming and J lost 8 bases, with 12 bases between them. This CDR3 has 13 residues. The germline V gene encodes CDR1 GTSNPN and CDR2 SVGIG (reference sequence). The CDR3 region has the DNA TGTGCCTGGAGTAAGATCAGGGTGGGGGAGCTGTTTTTT. This gives the protein CAWSKIRVGELFF.

J is TRBJ1-5 and V is TRBV5-1, with D maybe TRBD1 (6 bases). The CDR3 consists of 13 residues. The ends were cut back, 3 bases at V and 5 bases at J, with 9 bases in the middle. Germline V gene sequence: CDR1 SGHRS, CDR2 YFSETQ. The CDR3 sequence is CASSSQGDQPQHF. Here the CDR3 DNA reads TGCGCCAGCAGCTCACAGGGTGATCAGCCCCAGCATTTT.

The chain uses TRBV9 and TRBJ2-4, with TRBD1 matching 9 bases. This CDR3 is 13 amino acids long. Unmatched junction bases numbered 1, after V lost 7 bases and J lost 2 bases. CDR1 is SGDLS and CDR2 is YYNGEE in the germline V gene. DNA of the CDR3: TGTGCCAGCGGGACAGGGACCAAAAACATTCAGTACTTC. It translates to CASGTGTKNIQYF. The full variable domain, with the rest looked up from reference TRBV9 and TRBJ2-4, is DSGVTQTPKHLITATGQRVTLRCSPRSGDLSVYWYQQSLDQGLQFLIQYYNGEERAKGNILERFSAQQFPDLHSELNLSSLELGDSALYFCASGTGTKNIQYFGAGTRLSVL.

The chain recombines TRBV7-2 with TRBJ2-3; TRBD2 agrees at 7 bases. Germline lookup yields CDR1 SGHTA and CDR2 FQGNSA. After removal of 5 bases from V and 0 bases from J, the junction contained 2 bases not matched to a gene. There are 14 residues in the CDR3. CDR3 DNA: TGTGCCAGCAGCCGGGGGGACAGCACAGATACGCAGTATTTT. This encodes CASSRGDSTDTQYF. Full variable domain (outside the CDR3, taken from reference TRBV7-2 and TRBJ2-3): GAGVSQSPSNKVTEKGKDVELRCDPISGHTALYWYRQSLGQGLEFLIYFQGNSAPDKSGLPSDRFSAERTGGSVSTLTIQRTQQEDSAVYLCASSRGDSTDTQYFGPGTRLTVL.

In this sample, this clone turned up once. The chain recombines TRBV6-6 with TRBJ1-5; 7 bases are shared with TRBD1. J gave up 6 bases and V 2 bases, and 4 bases lay outside the gene matches. This CDR3 is built from 14 residues. CDR1 MNHNY and CDR2 SVGAGI come from the germline V gene (reference sequence). CDR3 sequence reads: CASSYGQVSQPQHF. CDR3 in DNA: TGTGCCAGCAGTTACGGACAGGTTAGTCAGCCCCAGCATTTT.

This clone was found once. The rearrangement joins TRBV6-1 to TRBJ1-1; TRBD1 matches 8 bases. The CDR3 loop spans 15 amino acids. Trimming cost V 2 bases and J 2 bases; bases outside gene matches: 4. Germline CDR1 and CDR2: MNHNS and SASEGT. The CDR3 coding sequence is TGTGCCAGCAGTGAATTGGGGACAGGCAACACTGAAGCTTTCTTT. It yields the protein CASSELGTGNTEAFF.

The V gene is TRBV2, the J gene TRBJ2-7; TRBD2 is a possible D gene (5 bases). CDR1 and CDR2 from the germline V gene are SNHLY and FYNNEI. Trimming took 5 bases from V and 1 from J, leaving 12 bases between them. The CDR3 totals 14 residues. The chain's CDR3 is CASSQTRGSYEQYF. The CDR3 nucleotides are TGTGCCAGCAGTCAAACCCGGGGTTCCTACGAGCAGTACTTC.

The rearrangement joins TRBV5-6 to TRBJ1-2; possible D gene TRBD1, 6 bases. Germline V CDR1 and CDR2: SGHDT, YYEEEE. V shed 5 bases and J shed 5 bases, with 19 bases lying between them. The CDR3 totals 15 residues. The CDR3 bases are TGTGCCAGCAGGATAGGACAGCCAATCACTTATGGCTACACCTTC. It yields the protein CASRIGQPITYGYTF.